A single T cell receptor (beta chain) is shown here with its context. Its target antigen remains unknown. At one end, the junction sequence differs from germline, possibly due to a read error. RNA was isolated from bulk, unsorted tissue, and RNA quality was assessed with a NanoDrop ND-1000 and an Agilent 2100. For the normal lung samples, distant non-tumor tissue was collected more than 3 cm away from the tumor edge. Newly diagnosed lung cancer patients without prior chemotherapy who had been admitted for thoracic surgery in China between August and November 2014 were enrolled as donors. Anyone who had undergone radiotherapy or chemotherapy before, or who had another cancer at the same time, was left out of the study. Pieces of surgical tissue measuring 1-2 cm3 were kept in RNAlater solution and held at -80 degrees C until needed. The record originates from a study of tumor and adjacent non-tumor tissue in lung cancer (dated by TCRdb to between 2018 and 2020). For the study in its entirety: The cohort included more than nine adenocarcinoma, a couple of squamous cell carcinoma and 1 small cell lung cancer patients. Among the roughly 15 patients, ages ranged from about 31 to 76 years, approximately ten were men and 5 were women, and disease was TNM stage I to III. A total of some 130,000,000 productive TCRbeta reads were generated by sequencing, corresponding to an average of around 3.8 million reads per sample. The study compared bulk TCRbeta repertoires between lung tumor tissue and matched distant non-tumor lung tissue from fewer than 18 lung cancer patients. For each patient, one tumor sample and one normal lung sample were taken, giving around 30 paired specimens that underwent TCRbeta CDR3 sequencing. Overall study results and their limits: The sequencing platform is not named in the methods, and unique molecular identifiers are not mentioned. With only around 16 patients in the cohort, the authors noted that larger samples and more detailed clinical data are needed. Significantly higher TCR diversity was found in younger patients, and higher tumor TCR diversity was associated with shorter overall and disease-free survival. Peripheral blood was not sequenced, so blood TCRbeta repertoires in these lung cancer patients were not examined. Tumor tissue showed significantly greater TCR diversity (inverse Simpson) than normal lung tissue (approximately 430 vs 150, P = 0.0075, Mann-Whitney U test). The top 100 clones made up a significantly larger cumulative share of the repertoire in normal lung than in tumor tissue.

The CDR3 goes from the cysteine to the phenylalanine over 14 residues. The only DNA kept is the CDR3, 42 bases in frame from the first base. The germline V gene provides CDR1 SGHNT and CDR2 YENEEA. Library preparation employed multiplex PCR. Instrument on record: Illumina HiSeq 2500. TCRbeta libraries were constructed through three rounds of nested PCR with primers (Table S4) according to protocols modified from ARM-PCR. Before sequencing, PCR products of 200-500 bp were excised from the gel and purified with the QIAquick gel extraction kit. As for how the authors treated the data: Trimmomatic was used to clean the reads, FLASH merged the cleaned reads into complete CDR3 sequences, and MiTCR assigned the sequences to V(D)J germline segments. Clonal diversity was computed as the inverse Simpson's index with VDJtools. Productive reads were defined as in-frame sequences without a premature stop codon. TCRdb ran its own pipeline on the public reads, namely fastp trimming at Q25 and MiXCR clone calling, and kept in-frame beta chains. Identical CDR3 protein sequences are pooled into one entry, listed with their most common genes and DNA. What appears here as the V and J calls and clone size reflects TCRdb's work, not the paper's. This sample has about 110,000 distinct CDR3 sequences in its table, and 60% to 70% of those were observed once. The top ten clones comprise roughly 19% of the sample.

The sequence is built from TRBV11-3 and TRBJ2-2; tentative D gene TRBD1, with 6 bases matching. The receptor's source is a man between 60 and 75 years old with non-small cell lung cancer. What was sequenced was distant non-tumor lung tissue. The CDR3 region: CASSLDRYTGEMFF. The DNA sequence is as follows: TGTGCCAGCAGCTTGGACAGATACACCGGGGAGATGTTTTTT. Extended through the reference TRBV11-3 and TRBJ2-2 proteins, this CDR3 yields the full variable domain: EAGVVQSPRYKIIEKKQPVAFWCNPISGHNTLYWYLQNLGQGPELLIRYENEEAVDDSQLPKDRFSAERLKGVDSTLKIQPAELGDSAVYLCASSLDRYTGEMFFGEGSRLTVL.